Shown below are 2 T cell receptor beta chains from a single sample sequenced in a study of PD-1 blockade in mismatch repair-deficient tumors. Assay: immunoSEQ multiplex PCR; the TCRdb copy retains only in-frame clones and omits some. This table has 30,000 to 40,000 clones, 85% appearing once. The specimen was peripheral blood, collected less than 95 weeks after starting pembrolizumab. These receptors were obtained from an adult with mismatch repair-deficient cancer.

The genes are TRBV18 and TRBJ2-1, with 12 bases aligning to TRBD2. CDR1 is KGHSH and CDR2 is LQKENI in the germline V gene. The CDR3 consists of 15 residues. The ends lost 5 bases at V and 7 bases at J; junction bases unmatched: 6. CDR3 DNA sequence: TGTGCCAGCTCATCCCTAGCGGGAGGGCCGAATGAGCAGTTCTTC. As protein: CASSSLAGGPNEQFF.

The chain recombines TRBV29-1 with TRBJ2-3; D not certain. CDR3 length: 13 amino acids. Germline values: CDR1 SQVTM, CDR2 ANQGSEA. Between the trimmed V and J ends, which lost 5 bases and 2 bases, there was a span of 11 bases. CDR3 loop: CSVLTLYTDTQYF. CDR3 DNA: TGCAGCGTTCTCACCCTTTACACAGATACGCAGTATTTT.